This TCR beta chain was documented in a study of cytomegalovirus exposure and HLA in healthy donors. Primers included in the PCR were 60 Vbeta and 13 Jbeta primers. Profiled with immunoSEQ multiplex PCR; TCRdb holds only in-frame clones, not every one. This sample carries 26,000 or so clones, nearly 80% of them seen once, and the ten largest clones take 4% to 5.5%. V lost 1 base, J lost 4 bases, and 6 bases stayed unmatched. The CDR3 spans 15 residues. Germline CDR1 reads SNHLY; CDR2 reads FYNNEI. The source is a male donor in good health and CMV-seronegative. Sequenced: PBMCs. The chain uses TRBV2 and TRBJ1-1; 7 bases line up with TRBD1. The CDR3 here is CASSEVRGGRTEAFF. DNA of the CDR3: TGTGCCAGCAGTGAAGTACGAGGGGGCCGCACTGAAGCTTTCTTT.